The 5 T cell receptor beta chains below were found in one sample sequenced in a study of shared clonotypes between healthy human individuals. The protocol was immunoSEQ multiplex PCR, while the TCRdb copy is restricted to in-frame clones and leaves out a portion. The sample contains 190,000 or so clones, 66% of which appear only once. Sequencing was carried out using memory CD4+ T cells sorted from blood. Subset defined: CD45RA-negative fraction. Source of these receptors: a man aged 25-40 years in good health.

The chain has TRBV6-1 and TRBJ1-4, with a possible D match to TRBD1 (5 bases). Per germline, CDR1 MNHNS and CDR2 SASEGT. The CDR3 is 15 residues long. Between the trimmed V and J ends, which lost 0 bases and 4 bases, there was a span of 9 bases. CDR3 residues: CASSEAGGGNEKLFF. Written as DNA, the CDR3 is TGTGCCAGCAGTGAAGCTGGGGGGGGTAATGAAAAACTGTTTTTT.

The genes are TRBV19 and TRBJ1-5, with D perhaps TRBD1 (6 bases). V shed 6 bases and J shed 5 bases, with 17 bases lying between them. The germline CDR1 and CDR2 sequences are LNHDA and SQIVND (reference sequence). The CDR3 covers 15 residues. CDR3 region: CASRDRVGAHQPQHF. Here the CDR3 DNA reads TGTGCCAGTAGGGACCGGGTGGGGGCGCATCAGCCCCAGCATTTT.

The chain employs TRBV19 and TRBJ2-7; possible D gene TRBD2, 6 bases. Looked up from germline, CDR1 is LNHDA and CDR2 is SQIVND (reference sequence). Trimming cost V 1 base and J 3 bases, with 13 bases left between them. This CDR3 is built from 15 residues. The CDR3 nucleotides read TGTGCCAGTAGTATAGCCGGGACTGCCGACTACGAGCAGTACTTC. The encoded protein is CASSIAGTADYEQYF.

J is TRBJ2-1 and V is TRBV7-9, with a weak D call TRBD2 (6 bases). From germline, CDR1 is SEHNR and CDR2 FQNEAQ (reference sequence). V dropped 1 base and J dropped 4 bases, with 11 bases sitting between them. The CDR3 totals 15 residues. The CDR3 here is CASSLGGGTYNEQFF. The CDR3 DNA is TGTGCCAGCAGCTTAGGGGGCGGGACTTACAATGAGCAGTTCTTC.

The chain recombines TRBV11-2 with TRBJ2-5; 8 nucleotides align to TRBD2. Germline-derived CDR1 and CDR2 are SGHAT and FQNNGV. This CDR3 comprises 14 residues. The V gene end was trimmed by 4 bases and the J gene end by 3 bases; junction bases not matched to a gene: 4. CDR3 loop: CASSWGLEEETQYF. The CDR3 nucleotides are TGTGCCAGCAGCTGGGGACTAGAAGAAGAGACCCAGTACTTC. The whole variable domain, filled in from reference TRBV11-2 and TRBJ2-5, reads EAGVAQSPRYKIIEKRQSVAFWCNPISGHATLYWYQQILGQGPKLLIQFQNNGVVDDSQLPKDRFSAERLKGVDSTLKIQPAKLEDSAVYLCASSWGLEEETQYFGPGTRLLVL.